This T cell receptor beta chain came from a study of blood T cell repertoires in COVID-19. About the study: PBMCs, B-cell-depleted T cells, or T cells were the source of the cDNA or gDNA that made up the material.

For recovered donors of Cohort 3, there were two negative PCRs, clearance, or symptom resolution. Authors' processing steps: Estimation of nucleated cell counts relied on the amplification of reference gene primers. Sequencing was performed with immunoSEQ multiplex PCR; in TCRdb, only in-frame clones are kept and a portion is missing. The DNA gave D and trimming, while V, J and clone size come from that table. This table holds about 170,000 clones, 65% to 90% found once. This clone appeared many times. This clone may be a read error of a much larger clone one base away. CDR3 length: 20 amino acids. CDR1 is MGHRA, CDR2 YSYEKL, per germline. The J segment lost 4 bases and the V segment lost 0 bases, leaving 12 bases of the junction unmatched.

The sequenced sample was PBMCs or T cells enriched from blood (not recorded which). The TCR was taken from a man between 50 and 59 years old who had recovered from COVID-19. J is TRBJ2-6 and V is TRBV4-1, with 10 nucleotides matching TRBD1. The CDR3 DNA follows: TGCGCCAGCAGCCAAGATTTCGCCGGGACAGGGGTAGGGGGGGCCAACGTCCTGACTTTC. Protein sequence: CASSQDFAGTGVGGANVLTF.